Below are 27 T cell receptor beta chains sequenced from a single sample in a study of cytomegalovirus exposure and HLA in healthy donors. The PCR had 60 Vbeta and 13 Jbeta primers. Using immunoSEQ multiplex PCR, the repertoire was profiled, and TCRdb retains in-frame clones only, with some absent. The table shows around 99,000 clones, with less than 85% occurring only once. Material: PBMCs. These receptor sequences come from a woman aged 35 to 49 in good health and CMV-seropositive.

The sample holds a few counts of this clone. The chain carries TRBV6-1 and TRBJ1-1; tentatively, D is TRBD1 (6 bases). CDR1 and CDR2 (germline): MNHNS, SASEGT. This CDR3 has 17 residues. Trimming took 0 bases from V and 4 from J, leaving 18 bases between them. CDR3 sequence: CASSEALRWGLGTEAFF. The CDR3 DNA reads TGTGCCAGCAGTGAAGCGCTTCGGTGGGGGCTGGGCACTGAAGCTTTCTTT.

J is TRBJ1-2 and V is TRBV19; unclear D gene. In germline, CDR1 is LNHDA, CDR2 SQIVND (reference sequence). There are 15 residues in the CDR3. Trimming removed 3 bases from V and 4 bases from J, with 15 bases in between. CDR3 in amino acids: CASSIQEGTPYGYTF. The CDR3 DNA is TGTGCCAGTAGTATTCAGGAGGGAACCCCCTATGGCTACACCTTC.

The chain employs TRBV6-5 and TRBJ2-7; D gene uncertain. This CDR3 is built from 14 residues. Trimming left V 4 bases short and J 7 bases short, with 17 bases between. The V gene's germline CDR1 is MNHEY and CDR2 SVGAGI. The CDR3 DNA sequence: TGTGCCAGCAGTTCCAATTTTGAGGTCGATGAGCAGTACTTC. Its protein product is CASSSNFEVDEQYF.

Only a few counts were recorded for this clone. The chain has TRBV30 and TRBJ2-5, with D possibly TRBD2 on 5 matching bases. Deletions cut 4 bases from V and 7 bases from J, with 16 bases between. CDR3 length: 13 residues. Per germline, CDR1 GTSNPN and CDR2 SVGIG (reference sequence). The CDR3 DNA reads as TGTGCCTGGACGAATAGGGCCCGGGGGACCCAGTACTTC. Translated: CAWTNRARGTQYF.

The chain joins TRBV7-8 to TRBJ2-7, with D possibly being TRBD2 (7 bases). This CDR3 contains 16 residues. Germline V gene lookup returns CDR1 SGHVS and CDR2 FQNEAQ. V lost 7 bases to trimming and J lost 0 bases, with 19 bases between them. In DNA form, the CDR3 reads TGTGCCAGCACTAAAGGGGGGGGGCTTAGCTCCTACGAGCAGTACTTC. The encoded protein is CASTKGGGLSSYEQYF. The full variable domain, in which reference TRBV7-8 and TRBJ2-7 provide the parts outside the CDR3, is GAGVSQSPRYKVAKRGQDVALRCDPISGHVSLFWYQQALGQGPEFLTYFQNEAQLDKSGLPSDRFFAERPEGSVSTLKIQRTQQEDSAVYLCASTKGGGLSSYEQYFGPGTRLTVT.

This chain uses TRBV2 with TRBJ2-3, with 10 bases that match TRBD1. V dropped 5 bases and J dropped 2; count of bases not matched to a gene: 7. The CDR3 length is 16 residues. The germline V gene has CDR1 SNHLY and CDR2 FYNNEI. The chain's CDR3 is CASSQPGTGDTDTQYF. The CDR3 bases are TGTGCCAGCAGTCAGCCCGGGACAGGGGACACAGATACGCAGTATTTT.

V gene TRBV19 combines with J gene TRBJ1-4, with TRBD1 as a possible D gene (6 bases). V lost 5 bases to trimming and J lost 5 bases, with 18 bases between them. Germline V lookup: CDR1 LNHDA, CDR2 SQIVND (reference sequence). The CDR3 loop spans 16 amino acids. The CDR3, as DNA: TGTGCCAGTAGTGATATAAGGACAGACCCAAATGAAAAACTGTTTTTT. Translated: CASSDIRTDPNEKLFF.

V usage is TRBV6-1 and J usage is TRBJ1-5, with TRBD1 as a possible D gene (5 bases). Trimming cost V 5 bases and J 6 bases, with 17 bases left between them. The CDR3 is made up of 15 amino acids. Germline loops: CDR1 MNHNS, CDR2 SASEGT. The CDR3 is CASSFETVLPQPQHF. In DNA, the CDR3 is TGTGCCAGCAGTTTCGAGACAGTTCTTCCTCAGCCCCAGCATTTT.

The chain recombines TRBV25-1 with TRBJ2-3, with 8 bases identical to TRBD2. This CDR3 spans 15 amino acids. Germline V CDR1 and CDR2: MGHDK, SYGVNS. V shed 5 bases and J 1 base; nucleotides not matched to a gene: 5. CDR3 amino acids: CASSPREGGTDTQYF. DNA for the CDR3: TGTGCCAGCAGTCCCCGGGAGGGGGGCACAGATACGCAGTATTTT.

The CDR3 is CASSASEGGLYEQYF. CDR3 nucleotides: TGTGCCAGCAGTGCCTCCGAGGGGGGGCTCTACGAGCAGTACTTC. The chain couples TRBV6-6 to TRBJ2-7; possible D gene TRBD2, 7 bases. The germline CDR1 and CDR2 sequences are MNHNY and SVGAGI (reference sequence). Between the trimmed V and J ends, which lost 5 bases and 3 bases, there was a span of 17 bases. The CDR3 consists of 15 residues.

The rearrangement joins TRBV5-1 to TRBJ1-5; D may be TRBD1 (5 bases). Trimming stripped 0 bases from V and 7 bases from J, with 11 bases between. This CDR3 has 14 amino acids. Germline V gives CDR1 SGHRS, CDR2 YFSETQ. CDR3 DNA: TGCGCCAGCAGCTTGGCAGGGATTGGCCAGCCCCAGCATTTT. Translated, it gives CASSLAGIGQPQHF.

This clone was detected only a few times. The rearrangement joins TRBV6-5 to TRBJ2-5; possibly TRBD2 for D (5 bases). This CDR3 has 15 amino acids. Germline V gives CDR1 MNHEY, CDR2 SVGAGI. Trimming took off 2 bases at V and 5 bases at J, with 15 bases between the two ends. The CDR3: CASSYSVVQRETQYF. The CDR3 bases are TGTGCCAGCAGTTACAGCGTCGTCCAGCGGGAGACCCAGTACTTC.

V gene TRBV4-1 combines with J gene TRBJ1-2; D possibly corresponds to TRBD1 (5 bases). The CDR3 runs to 14 residues. V gave up 1 base and J gave up 2 bases, with 8 bases separating them. Germline CDR1 reads MGHRA; CDR2 reads YSYEKL. The CDR3 region has the DNA TGCGCCAGCAGCCAAGGGGAGGGGAACTATGGCTACACCTTC. This sequence encodes CASSQGEGNYGYTF.

The V gene is TRBV11-3, the J gene TRBJ2-3; TRBD2 agrees at 9 bases. The CDR3 is 15 residues long. V trimming: 6 bases; J trimming: 6 bases; junction bases outside the gene matches: 10. Germline V CDR1 and CDR2: SGHNT, YENEEA. CDR3 protein: CASSSSGTSPDTQYF. The CDR3 nucleotides are TGTGCCAGCAGTTCTTCCGGGACTAGCCCCGATACGCAGTATTTT.

A few counts support this clone. J is TRBJ2-7 and V is TRBV5-1, with 8 bases matching TRBD1. The CDR3 is 13 amino acids. Germline lookup yields CDR1 SGHRS and CDR2 YFSETQ. With 3 bases clipped from V and 9 bases from J, the junction kept 8 bases outside the gene matches. The CDR3 coding sequence is TGCGCCAGCAGCTACGGACAGGGCGAGGTGCAGTACTTC. It codes for CASSYGQGEVQYF.

The J gene is TRBJ1-2, the V gene TRBV29-1; 7 positions match TRBD1. This CDR3 spans 12 amino acids. J lost 4 bases, V lost 6 bases, and 5 bases had no gene match. Germline CDR1 is SQVTM and CDR2 is ANQGSEA. The CDR3 region is CSVRDSSYGYTF. The CDR3, as DNA: TGCAGCGTGCGGGACAGCAGCTATGGCTACACCTTC.

This clone has a handful of counts. The chain combines TRBV7-3 with TRBJ2-5, with unresolved D. CDR1 and CDR2 (germline): SGHTA, FQGTGA. The germline V and J ends were trimmed by 5 bases and 5 bases, with 12 bases remaining between them. The CDR3 is 13 amino acids. CDR3 sequence: CASSITVWETQYF. CDR3 nucleotide sequence: TGTGCCAGCAGCATTACGGTCTGGGAGACCCAGTACTTC.

V gene TRBV10-3 combines with J gene TRBJ2-7; the match to TRBD1 covers 9 bases. Germline V gene data show CDR1 as ENHRY and CDR2 as SYGVKD. The length of the CDR3 is 14 residues. Trimming cost V 5 bases and J 3 bases; bases outside gene matches: 5. The CDR3 coding sequence is TGTGCCATCAGTTTAGGACAGGGGTACTACGAGCAGTACTTC. This encodes CAISLGQGYYEQYF.

This chain connects TRBV2 to TRBJ1-2; 9 positions match TRBD1. From germline, CDR1 is SNHLY and CDR2 FYNNEI. V trimming: 4 bases; J trimming: 7 bases; junction bases outside the gene matches: 10. This CDR3 contains 15 residues. The chain's CDR3 is CASSGTQGQGVGYTF. The CDR3 DNA reads TGTGCCAGCAGTGGAACCCAGGGACAGGGCGTTGGCTACACCTTC.

The chain combines TRBV30 with TRBJ1-4; D may be TRBD1 (5 bases). The CDR3 spans 14 residues. Germline V gene lookup returns CDR1 GTSNPN and CDR2 SVGIG (reference sequence). V lost 5 bases, J lost 5 bases, and 15 bases lay in between. CDR3 amino acids: CAWAPGRVNEKLFF. CDR3 coding DNA: TGTGCCTGGGCCCCGGGCAGGGTGAATGAAAAACTGTTTTTT.

This clone was recorded only once. The CDR3 DNA is TGTGCCAGCAGTGAATTGGCAGGGGGCCGTAAGAACACCGGGGAGCTGTTTTTT. Residues: CASSELAGGRKNTGELFF. The V gene is TRBV6-1, the J gene TRBJ2-2; TRBD1 agrees at 8 bases. With 2 bases clipped from V and 1 base from J, the junction kept 9 bases outside the gene matches. Germline V gene sequence: CDR1 MNHNS, CDR2 SASEGT. CDR3 length: 18 amino acids.

This clone was detected a few times. The chain recombines TRBV7-2 with TRBJ1-1, with D perhaps TRBD1 (6 bases). CDR3 length: 13 amino acids. V was cut by 1 base and J by 8 bases, with 11 bases left in between. Germline CDR1 is SGHTA and CDR2 is FQGNSA. The CDR3 nucleotides are TGTGCCAGCAGCTTAGACAGACAGGTCGAAGCTTTCTTT. This translates into CASSLDRQVEAFF.

This chain uses TRBV5-1 with TRBJ1-1; D is perhaps TRBD1 (5 bases). This CDR3 spans 13 amino acids. V was cut by 3 bases and J by 3 bases, with 9 bases left in between. Germline V gives CDR1 SGHRS, CDR2 YFSETQ. The CDR3 spells CASSSQGYTEAFF. CDR3 sequence (DNA): TGCGCCAGCAGCTCCCAGGGTTACACTGAAGCTTTCTTT.

Only a few counts were recorded for this clone. This chain joins TRBV6-1 and TRBJ1-4; no clear D gene. CDR1 and CDR2 (germline): MNHNS, SASEGT. The CDR3 spans 14 residues. Trimming cost V 8 bases and J 6 bases, with 16 bases left between them. The CDR3 sequence is CASEGRAPDEKLFF. The CDR3 DNA reads as TGTGCCAGCGAGGGAAGGGCGCCAGATGAAAAACTGTTTTTT.

This clone was observed a handful of times. The chain couples TRBV30 to TRBJ2-1; 7 positions match TRBD1. This CDR3 comprises 13 residues. Germline values: CDR1 GTSNPN, CDR2 SVGIG (reference sequence). V gave up 3 bases and J gave up 4 bases; unmatched junction bases: 3. CDR3 bases: TGTGCCTGGAGCCCACAGGGGTACAATGAGCAGTTCTTC. Its protein is CAWSPQGYNEQFF. The whole variable domain, filled in from reference TRBV30 and TRBJ2-1, reads SQTIHQWPATLVQPVGSPLSLECTVEGTSNPNLYWYRQAAGRGLQLLFYSVGIGQISSEVPQNLSASRPQDRQFILSSKKLLLSDSGFYLCAWSPQGYNEQFFGPGTRLTVL.

This chain joins TRBV6-1 and TRBJ2-7, with TRBD1 identical over 9 bases. V was clipped by 8 bases and J by 1 base; unmatched bases: 9. Germline-derived CDR1 and CDR2 are MNHNS and SASEGT. The CDR3 runs to 15 residues. CDR3 sequence reads: CASLQGAGESYEQYF. The CDR3 bases are TGTGCCAGCTTACAGGGGGCGGGAGAGTCCTACGAGCAGTACTTC.

This clone was detected only once. This chain links TRBV6-6 with TRBJ2-7, with D perhaps TRBD1 (7 bases). Germline-derived CDR1 and CDR2 are MNHNY and SVGAGI (reference sequence). Deletions cut 8 bases from V and 4 bases from J, with 21 bases between. The CDR3 extends over 15 amino acids. CDR3 nucleotide sequence: TGTGCCAGCCGCGGAGGGACAGTTTTAGGTTACGAGCAGTACTTC. It specifies CASRGGTVLGYEQYF.